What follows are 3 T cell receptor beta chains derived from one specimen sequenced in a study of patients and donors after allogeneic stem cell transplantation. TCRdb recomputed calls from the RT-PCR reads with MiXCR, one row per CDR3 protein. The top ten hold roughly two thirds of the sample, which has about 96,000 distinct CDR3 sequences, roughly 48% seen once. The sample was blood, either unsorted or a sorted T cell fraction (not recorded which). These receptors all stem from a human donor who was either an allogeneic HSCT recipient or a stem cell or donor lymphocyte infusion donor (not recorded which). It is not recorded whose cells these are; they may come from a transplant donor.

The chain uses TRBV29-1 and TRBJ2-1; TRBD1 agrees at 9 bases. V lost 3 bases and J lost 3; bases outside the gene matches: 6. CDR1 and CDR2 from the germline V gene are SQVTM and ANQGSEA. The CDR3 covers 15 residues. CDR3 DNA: TGCAGCGTTGAGGGGGGACAGGGCTTCTACAATGAGCAGTTCTTC. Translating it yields CSVEGGQGFYNEQFF.

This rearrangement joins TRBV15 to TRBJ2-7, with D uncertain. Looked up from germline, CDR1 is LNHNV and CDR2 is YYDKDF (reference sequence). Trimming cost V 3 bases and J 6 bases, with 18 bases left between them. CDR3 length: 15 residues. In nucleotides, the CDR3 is TGTGCCACCAGCAGTGTTACCGGAAGGTTTCGCGAGCAGTACTTC. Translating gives CATSSVTGRFREQYF.

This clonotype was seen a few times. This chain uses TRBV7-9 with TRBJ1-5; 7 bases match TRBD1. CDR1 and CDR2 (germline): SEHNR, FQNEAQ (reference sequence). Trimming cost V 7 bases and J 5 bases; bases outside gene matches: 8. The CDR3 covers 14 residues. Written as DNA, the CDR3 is TGTGCCAGCACCGAAGGGGGCCTTGATCAGCCCCAGCATTTT. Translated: CASTEGGLDQPQHF. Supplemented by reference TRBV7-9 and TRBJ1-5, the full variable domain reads DTGVSQNPRHKITKRGQNVTFRCDPISEHNRLYWYRQTLGQGPEFLTYFQNEAQLEKSRLLSDRFSAERPKGSFSTLEIQRTEQGDSAMYLCASTEGGLDQPQHFGDGTRLSIL.